This T cell receptor (beta chain) came from a study of CD8+CD57+ T cells in acquired aplastic anemia. V lost 6 bases to trimming and J lost 2 bases, with 13 bases between them. Germline V gene data show CDR1 as PRHDT and CDR2 as FYEKMQ (reference sequence). CDR3 length equals 14 residues. Concerning this clonotype itself: What it binds is unknown.

Findings and caveats of the study: Roughly 30 CD8+ CDR3 sequences occurred in both the patients and the controls.

Investigators profiled TCR beta VDJ and CDR3 from genomic DNA template. One entry per CDR3 protein, called by TCRdb with MiXCR from the reads. The repertoire holds about 160,000 distinct CDR3 sequences, with roughly 50% as singletons. Selection for sequencing was limited to patients who had shown CD8+CD57+ cell expansion by flow cytometry. A severe acquired aplastic anemia diagnosis applied to all patients. The material sequenced was sorted CD4+, CD8+, or CD8+CD57+ T cells (not recorded which) from PBMCs. This chain joins TRBV13 and TRBJ1-1, with a tentative D call TRBD1 (6 bases). This TCR derives from a human donor with aplastic anemia. This chain's CDR3 is CASRWGARNTEAFF. CDR3 bases: TGTGCCAGCAGATGGGGGGCACGTAACACTGAAGCTTTCTTT. The complete variable domain, with remaining parts taken from reference TRBV13 and TRBJ1-1, reads AAGVIQSPRHLIKEKRETATLKCYPIPRHDTVYWYQQGPGQDPQFLISFYEKMQSDKGSIPDRFSAQQFSDYHSELNMSSLELGDSALYFCASRWGARNTEAFFGQGTRLTVV.